The rows below give T cell receptor beta chains drawn from one sample of a study of siplizumab effects on memory and regulatory T cells. Data came from immunoSEQ multiplex PCR; TCRdb stores just in-frame clones and leaves some out. Altogether 20,000 or so clones are present, about 45% being singletons, with the ten largest covering about 5.7%. These TCRs are of unknown antigen specificity. The specimen was CFSE-low (dividing) CD4+ T cells sorted from an allogeneic mixed lymphocyte reaction. The receptors were gathered from a human donor in good health; the cells came from an allogeneic mixed lymphocyte reaction. Some clones in this sample may be carry-over from other donors' samples. Both conserved end residues are part of each CDR3. A D gene is named only where the DNA matches it firmly. For some rows the clone size is stated as once, few or many, or as a class when expanded; others skip it.

cdr3_aa | cdr3_nt | clone_size | j_call | d_call | v_call
CASSKEMGLLNTEAFF | TGTGCCAGCAGTAAAGAAATGGGACTGCTGAACACTGAAGCTTTCTTT | . | TRBJ1-1 | . | TRBV6-1
CASSYSVAGVSYEQYF | TGTGCCAGCAGTTACTCTGTAGCGGGGGTTTCCTACGAGCAGTACTTC | . | TRBJ2-7 | TRBD2 | TRBV6-5
CASSLRPTGSHEQYF | TGTGCCAGCAGTTTACGTCCGACAGGGAGCCACGAGCAGTACTTC | few | TRBJ2-7 | TRBD1 | TRBV27
CASSLVVVFATEAFF | TGTGCCAGCAGCTTAGTTGTGGTCTTCGCCACTGAAGCTTTCTTT | few | TRBJ1-1 | . | TRBV7-9
CASSLAGGSSYEQYF | TGCGCCAGCAGCTTGGCCGGCGGGAGCTCCTACGAGCAGTACTTC | . | TRBJ2-7 | TRBD2 | TRBV5-1
CASSPRTGNTGELFF | TGTGCCAGCTCTCCCCGGACAGGTAACACCGGGGAGCTGTTTTTT | few | TRBJ2-2 | TRBD1 | TRBV18
CASSIQGTGVYGYGYTF | TGTGCCAGTAGTATCCAGGGGACAGGGGTTTACGGCTATGGCTACACCTTC | few | TRBJ1-2 | TRBD1 | TRBV19
CATRDRNPDTDTQYF | TGTGCCACCCGGGACAGGAATCCTGACACAGATACGCAGTATTTT | . | TRBJ2-3 | TRBD1 | TRBV19
CSVEGDSRSGYTF | TGCAGCGTAGAGGGGGACTCTCGGTCAGGCTACACCTTC | . | TRBJ1-2 | . | TRBV29-1
CASSEGAPETQYF | TGTGCCAGCAGTGAAGGGGCCCCAGAGACCCAGTACTTC | . | TRBJ2-5 | . | TRBV6-1
CASSLGPRDNQPQHF | TGTGCCAGCAGCCTGGGGCCTAGGGACAATCAGCCCCAGCATTTT | . | TRBJ1-5 | . | TRBV7-9
CASSLFAEQETQYF | TGTGCCAGCAGCTTATTCGCGGAACAAGAGACCCAGTACTTC | . | TRBJ2-5 | . | TRBV7-2
CASSQIVGREGSNYGYTF | TGTGCCAGCAGCCAAATAGTCGGCCGCGAAGGGTCTAACTATGGCTACACCTTC | many | TRBJ1-2 | . | TRBV7-9
CASSPLFTSGGGQETQYF | TGCGCCAGCAGCCCGCTTTTCACTAGCGGGGGGGGGCAAGAGACCCAGTACTTC | . | TRBJ2-5 | TRBD2 | TRBV5-1
CASSPRLVDRSSNQPQHF | TGTGCCAGCTCACCACGACTTGTGGACAGGTCTAGCAATCAGCCCCAGCATTTT | . | TRBJ1-5 | TRBD1 | TRBV18
CASSDKGFLGDTEAFF | TGTGCCAGCAGTGATAAGGGGTTTTTAGGGGACACTGAAGCTTTCTTT | few | TRBJ1-1 | . | TRBV2
CASSLVGLTNTEAFF | TGCGCCAGCAGCTTGGTAGGACTTACGAACACTGAAGCTTTCTTT | few | TRBJ1-1 | . | TRBV5-1
CASSIGDGSPLHF | TGTGCCAGTAGTATTGGGGATGGCTCGCCCCTCCACTTT | medium-sized | TRBJ1-6 | . | TRBV19
CASSGGAWVGNEQLF | TGTGCCAGCAGTGGCGGCGCCTGGGTCGGGAATGAGCAGCTCTTC | once | TRBJ2-1 | . | TRBV2
CASSLYRAGGPHEQFF | TGTGCCAGCAGTTTATACAGAGCGGGAGGGCCACATGAGCAGTTCTTC | many | TRBJ2-1 | TRBD2 | TRBV27
CASSGGRTVDIGGYTF | TGCGCCAGCAGCGGGGGTAGGACAGTCGATATTGGCGGCTACACCTTC | few | TRBJ1-2 | . | TRBV5-1
CASSENMVEAFF | TGTGCCAGCAGTGAAAATATGGTCGAAGCTTTCTTT | . | TRBJ1-1 | . | TRBV6-1
CASSPKQTGEAFF | TGTGCCAGCTCACCAAAACAGACGGGTGAAGCTTTCTTT | . | TRBJ1-1 | . | TRBV18
CASTPGGQYEQYF | TGTGCCAGCACCCCCGGGGGTCAGTACGAGCAGTACTTC | few | TRBJ2-7 | . | TRBV7-2
CASSKQGGPEKLFF | TGTGCCAGCAGTAAACAGGGTGGTCCTGAAAAACTGTTTTTT | . | TRBJ1-4 | . | TRBV27
CASSEVGTVLTDTQYF | TGTGCCAGCAGTGAAGTCGGGACAGTATTGACAGATACGCAGTATTTT | . | TRBJ2-3 | TRBD1 | TRBV6-1
CASRSPGSGGTEAFF | TGTGCCAGCAGATCCCCAGGGTCCGGGGGCACTGAAGCTTTCTTT | . | TRBJ1-1 | . | TRBV6-6
CAISEWTFDQPQHF | TGTGCCATCAGTGAGTGGACGTTCGATCAGCCCCAGCATTTT | many | TRBJ1-5 | . | TRBV10-3
CASSQEEWDVPYEQYF | TGTGCCAGCAGCCAAGAAGAATGGGACGTCCCCTACGAGCAGTACTTC | . | TRBJ2-7 | . | TRBV11-2
CASSYSQGTYRYGYTF | TGTGCCAGCAGTTACAGTCAAGGTACTTACCGCTATGGCTACACCTTC | . | TRBJ1-2 | . | TRBV6-5
CASSLASGYVSYEQYF | TGCGCCAGCAGCTTGGCAAGCGGATATGTCTCCTACGAGCAGTACTTC | few | TRBJ2-7 | . | TRBV5-1
CASSHLGGGYEQYF | TGTGCCAGCAGTCACCTCGGGGGAGGCTACGAGCAGTACTTC | . | TRBJ2-7 | . | TRBV7-6
CASSWIGETQYF | TGCGCCAGCAGCTGGATCGGGGAGACCCAGTACTTC | few | TRBJ2-5 | . | TRBV5-1
CASSPTSRALSYNEQFF | TGCGCCAGCAGTCCTACATCCCGGGCCCTCTCCTACAATGAGCAGTTCTTC | . | TRBJ2-1 | . | TRBV10-1
CASSGAGGMNTGELFF | TGTGCCAGCAGTGGGGCTGGAGGAATGAACACCGGGGAGCTGTTTTTT | few | TRBJ2-2 | . | TRBV2
CASSFGLAANEQFF | TGCGCCAGCAGCTTCGGACTAGCGGCAAATGAGCAGTTCTTC | . | TRBJ2-1 | TRBD2 | TRBV5-1
CASSPRGERDSGANVLTF | TGTGCCAGCAGCCCCCGGGGGGAGCGGGACTCTGGGGCCAACGTCCTGACTTTC | . | TRBJ2-6 | TRBD2 | TRBV9
CASSVSRGFGNTIYF | TGTGCCAGCAGTGTGAGTCGGGGGTTTGGAAACACCATATATTTT | . | TRBJ1-3 | . | TRBV6-1
CASSPRKAEQFF | TGTGCCAGCTCACCACGGAAGGCAGAGCAGTTCTTC | . | TRBJ2-1 | . | TRBV18
CASSLVGLNTEAFF | TGTGCCAGCAGCTTGGTCGGCCTGAACACTGAAGCTTTCTTT | . | TRBJ1-1 | . | TRBV7-9
CASSYSGAVNQPQHF | TGTGCCAGCAGTTACTCGGGGGCGGTCAATCAGCCCCAGCATTTT | . | TRBJ1-5 | . | TRBV6-6
CASIGEWGTEAFF | TGTGCCAGTATCGGGGAATGGGGCACTGAAGCTTTCTTT | . | TRBJ1-1 | . | TRBV19
CASSLGVIQGRGYTF | TGCGCCAGCAGCTTGGGAGTCATACAGGGCCGCGGCTACACCTTC | . | TRBJ1-2 | . | TRBV5-1
CSADAYNEQFF | TGCAGTGCCGACGCCTACAATGAGCAGTTCTTC | . | TRBJ2-1 | . | TRBV20-1
CASRAGGNQPQHF | TGTGCCAGCAGGGCGGGGGGCAATCAGCCCCAGCATTTT | . | TRBJ1-5 | . | TRBV6-1
CASQLAGGPYEQYF | TGTGCCAGTCAACTAGCGGGAGGTCCCTACGAGCAGTACTTC | . | TRBJ2-7 | TRBD2 | TRBV19
CASSPGQMLAKNIQYF | TGTGCCAGCAGCCCGGGCCAGATGCTAGCCAAAAACATTCAGTACTTC | . | TRBJ2-4 | . | TRBV5-5
CASSLVWQTNTGELFF | TGCGCCAGCAGCTTGGTGTGGCAGACGAACACCGGGGAGCTGTTTTTT | . | TRBJ2-2 | . | TRBV5-1
CASSYELAGGRELFF | TGTGCCAGCAGTTACGAACTAGCGGGGGGGAGGGAGCTGTTTTTT | . | TRBJ2-2 | TRBD2 | TRBV6-5
CASSESFGQPQHF | TGCGCCAGCAGTGAGTCATTCGGTCAGCCCCAGCATTTT | . | TRBJ1-5 | . | TRBV10-2